This TCR beta chain was documented in a study of sequential checkpoint blockade in melanoma. Study information: Patients were randomized 1:1 to nivolumab-then-ipilimumab or ipilimumab-then-nivolumab first-line. After both sequences, patients received maintenance nivolumab.

Germline CDR1 SNHLY, CDR2 FYNNEI. The junction had 5 bases not matched to a gene; V was cut back by 1 base and J by 3 bases. This CDR3 region has 17 residues. Documented treatment: randomized to nivolumab then ipilimumab (arm A) or the reverse (arm B). Sorted cells were live CD3+CD8+, lacking CD19 and CD56, from PBMCs. Here immunoSEQ multiplex PCR was the method, and the copy in TCRdb shows in-frame clones only, minus some. The table lists some 9,000 clones, around 50% of them singletons, with 35% to 50% in the top ten. The chain couples TRBV2 to TRBJ2-7; 14 positions match TRBD2. This specimen consisted of CD8+ T cells sorted from blood (inferred from file names), obtained from a patient given nivolumab and ipilimumab in sequence. The receptor was derived from a human donor with melanoma. The CDR3 sequence: CASSEGRLAGGRYEQYF. The CDR3 DNA sequence: TGTGCCAGCAGTGAAGGGCGACTAGCGGGGGGGCGCTACGAGCAGTACTTC.